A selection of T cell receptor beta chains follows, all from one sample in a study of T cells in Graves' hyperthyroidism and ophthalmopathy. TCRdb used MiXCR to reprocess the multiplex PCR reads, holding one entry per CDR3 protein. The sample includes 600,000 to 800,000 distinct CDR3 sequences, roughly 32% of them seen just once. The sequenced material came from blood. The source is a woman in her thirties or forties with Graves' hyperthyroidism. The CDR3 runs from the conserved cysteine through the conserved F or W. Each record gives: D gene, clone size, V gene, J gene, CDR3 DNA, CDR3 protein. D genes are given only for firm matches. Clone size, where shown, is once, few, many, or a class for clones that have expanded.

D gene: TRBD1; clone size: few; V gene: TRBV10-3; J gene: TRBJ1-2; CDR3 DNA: TGTGCCATTAATCAGGGGGCGCGGTATGGCTACACCTTC; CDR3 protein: CAINQGARYGYTF
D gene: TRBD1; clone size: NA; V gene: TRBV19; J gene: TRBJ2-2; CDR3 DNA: TGTGCCAGTACCCTAGGAACCGGGACAGGAAACACCGGGGAGCTGTTTTTT; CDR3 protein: CASTLGTGTGNTGELFF
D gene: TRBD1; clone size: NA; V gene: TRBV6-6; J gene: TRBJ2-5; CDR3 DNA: TGTGCCAGCAGTGAAGGGACAGGAGGAGAGACCCAGTACTTC; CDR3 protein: CASSEGTGGETQYF
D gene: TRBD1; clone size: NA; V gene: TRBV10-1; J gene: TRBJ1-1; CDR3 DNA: TGCGCCAGCCCTTTGGGGGACAGCATGAACACTGAAGCTTTCTTT; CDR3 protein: CASPLGDSMNTEAFF
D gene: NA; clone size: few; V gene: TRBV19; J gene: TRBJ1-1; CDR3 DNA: TGTGCCAGTAATTTGGGGAAAAAAGCGACTGAAGCTTTCTTT; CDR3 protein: CASNLGKKATEAFF
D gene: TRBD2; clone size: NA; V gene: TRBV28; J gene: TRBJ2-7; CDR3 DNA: TGTGCCAGCAATAGCGGGGACCCAGGCGAGCAGTACTTC; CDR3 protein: CASNSGDPGEQYF
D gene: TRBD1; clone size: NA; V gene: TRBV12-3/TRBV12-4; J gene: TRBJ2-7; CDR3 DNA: TGTGCCAGCAGCGGGACAGGGTTGATCGAGCAGTACTTC; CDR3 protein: CASSGTGLIEQYF
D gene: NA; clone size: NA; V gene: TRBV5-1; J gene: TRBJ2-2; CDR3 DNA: TGCGCCAGCAGCTTGGGAGGCACCTGGAGCGCCGGGGAGCTGTTTTTT; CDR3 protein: CASSLGGTWSAGELFF
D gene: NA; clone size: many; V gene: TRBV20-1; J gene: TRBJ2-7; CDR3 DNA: TGCAGTGCTAGTCCGGGCAGGTCCTACGAGCAGTACTTC; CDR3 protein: CSASPGRSYEQYF
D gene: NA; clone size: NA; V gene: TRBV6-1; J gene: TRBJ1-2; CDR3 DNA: TGTGCCAGGAGAGTTGGGGCCCTCAATAACTATGGCTACACCTTC; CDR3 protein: CARRVGALNNYGYTF
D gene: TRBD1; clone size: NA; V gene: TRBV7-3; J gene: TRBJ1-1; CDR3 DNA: TGTGCCAGCCACCCCGGACAGGGGCGGACTGAAGCTTTCTTT; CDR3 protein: CASHPGQGRTEAFF
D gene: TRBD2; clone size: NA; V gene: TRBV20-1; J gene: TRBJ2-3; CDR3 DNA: TGCAGTGCTAGCGGGGGGTTCACAGATACGCAGTATTTT; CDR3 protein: CSASGGFTDTQYF
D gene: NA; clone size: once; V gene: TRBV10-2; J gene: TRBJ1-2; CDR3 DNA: TGCGCCAGCCGGGTCAGGGAGGTAGAGGGCTACACCTTC; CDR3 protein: CASRVREVEGYTF
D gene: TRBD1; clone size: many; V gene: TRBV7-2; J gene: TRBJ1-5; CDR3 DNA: TGTGCCAGCAGCCGGTTGACAGGGAATCAGCCCCAGCATTTT; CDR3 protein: CASSRLTGNQPQHF
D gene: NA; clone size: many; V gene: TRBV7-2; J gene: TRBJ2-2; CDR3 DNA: TGTGCCAGCAGCTTACTCGGGGGCGGGGAGCTGTTTTTT; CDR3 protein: CASSLLGGGELFF
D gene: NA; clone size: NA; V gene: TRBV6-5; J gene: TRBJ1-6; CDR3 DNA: TGTGCCAGCAGTCCGCGGACAGTTCCTAATTCACCCCTCCACTTT; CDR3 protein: CASSPRTVPNSPLHF
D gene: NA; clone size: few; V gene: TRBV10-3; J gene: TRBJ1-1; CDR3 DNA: TGTGCCATCAGTGAAGGGGGGGCGAACACTGAAGCTTTCTTT; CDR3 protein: CAISEGGANTEAFF
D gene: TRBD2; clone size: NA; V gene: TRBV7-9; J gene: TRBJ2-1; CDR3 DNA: TGTGCCAGCAGTTCGGGACTAGCGGGAGACAATGAGCAGTTCTTC; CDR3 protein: CASSSGLAGDNEQFF
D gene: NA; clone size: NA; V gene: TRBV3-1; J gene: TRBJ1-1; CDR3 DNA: TGTGCCAGCAGCCAAGATTTGGCCGATGTAGCTTTCTTT; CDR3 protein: CASSQDLADVAFF
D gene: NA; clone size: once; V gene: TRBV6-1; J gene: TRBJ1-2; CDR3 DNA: TGTGCCAGTGAGGACAGCATTAACTATGGCTACACCTTC; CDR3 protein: CASEDSINYGYTF
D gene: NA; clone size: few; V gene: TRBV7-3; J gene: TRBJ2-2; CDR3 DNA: TGCGCCAGCAGCGCCGACAGGACCAACACCGGGGAGCTGTTTTTT; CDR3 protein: CASSADRTNTGELFF
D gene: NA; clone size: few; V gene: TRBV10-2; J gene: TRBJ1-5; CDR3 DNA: TGCGCCAGCAGGGCCAGGGCCCAGCATTTT; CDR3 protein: CASRARAQHF
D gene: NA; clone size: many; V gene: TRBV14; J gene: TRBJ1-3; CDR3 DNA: TGTGCCAGCAGCCTCGACTACAGGGCCCGGGGAAACACCATATATTTT; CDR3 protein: CASSLDYRARGNTIYF
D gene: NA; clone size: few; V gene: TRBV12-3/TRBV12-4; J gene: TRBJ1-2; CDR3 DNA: TGTGCCAGCAGTTTCGGACCGAGCCTAAACTATGGCTACACCTTC; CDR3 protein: CASSFGPSLNYGYTF
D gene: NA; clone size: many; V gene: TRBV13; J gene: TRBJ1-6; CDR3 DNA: TGTGCCAGCCGAGGGGTTGATAATTCACCCCTCCACTTT; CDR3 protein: CASRGVDNSPLHF
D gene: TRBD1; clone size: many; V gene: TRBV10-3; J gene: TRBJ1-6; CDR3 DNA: TGTGCCATCAGTCCGGGACAGAATTCACCCCTCCACTTT; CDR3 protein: CAISPGQNSPLHF
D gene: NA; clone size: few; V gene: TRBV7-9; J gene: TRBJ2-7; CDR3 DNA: TGTGCCAGCAGCCAAGATCGAGATCTAGTACGCGAGCAGTACTTC; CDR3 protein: CASSQDRDLVREQYF
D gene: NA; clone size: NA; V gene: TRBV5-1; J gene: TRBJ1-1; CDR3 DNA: TGCGCCAGCAGCTTGGCCGGGACAATCACTGAAGCTTTCTTT; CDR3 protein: CASSLAGTITEAFF
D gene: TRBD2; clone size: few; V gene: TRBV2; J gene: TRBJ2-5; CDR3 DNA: TGTGCCAGCAGTGAAGTAATAGGTTTTGGGACTAGCCGAAATCAAGAGACCCAGTACTTC; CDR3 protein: CASSEVIGFGTSRNQETQYF
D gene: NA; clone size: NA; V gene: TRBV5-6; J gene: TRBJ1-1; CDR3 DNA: TGTGCCAGCAGCATTCGCGCAGGGCGGGAGGCTTTCTTT; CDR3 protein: CASSIRAGREAFF
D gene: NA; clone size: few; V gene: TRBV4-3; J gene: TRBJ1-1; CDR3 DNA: TGCGCCAGCAGCCAAGACCGGGTGGGGGAGAACACTGAAGCTTTCTTT; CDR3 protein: CASSQDRVGENTEAFF
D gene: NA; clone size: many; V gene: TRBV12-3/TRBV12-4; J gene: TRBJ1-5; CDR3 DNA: TGTGCCAGCAGGACCGGGGACGTCGGACATCAGCCCCAGCATTTT; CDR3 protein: CASRTGDVGHQPQHF
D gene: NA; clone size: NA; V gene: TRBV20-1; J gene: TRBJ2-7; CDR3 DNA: TGCAGTGCTTCGTACTCTGGGGGCTACGAGCAGTACTTC; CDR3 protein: CSASYSGGYEQYF
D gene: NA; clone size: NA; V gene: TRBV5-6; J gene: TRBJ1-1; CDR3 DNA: TGTGCCAGCAGCTTTGCTTCGGGGAACACTGAAGCTTTCTTT; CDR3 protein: CASSFASGNTEAFF
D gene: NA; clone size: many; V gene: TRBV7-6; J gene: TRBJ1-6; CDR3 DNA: TGTGCCAGCAGCTTAGAAACTTATTCACCCCTCCACTTT; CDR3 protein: CASSLETYSPLHF
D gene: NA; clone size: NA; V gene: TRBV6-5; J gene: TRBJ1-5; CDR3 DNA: TGTGCCAGCGCGCGAGGGGATGGCAATCAGCCCCAGCATTTT; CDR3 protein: CASARGDGNQPQHF
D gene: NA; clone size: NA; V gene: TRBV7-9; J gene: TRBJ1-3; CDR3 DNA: TGTGCCAGCAGTAGAGTGCACTCTGGAAACACCATATATTTT; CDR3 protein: CASSRVHSGNTIYF
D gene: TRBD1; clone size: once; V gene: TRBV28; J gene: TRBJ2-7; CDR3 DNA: TGTGCCAGCAGCCCTGTTACCGGGACAGGAAGGAGGGAGCAGTACTTC; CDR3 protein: CASSPVTGTGRREQYF
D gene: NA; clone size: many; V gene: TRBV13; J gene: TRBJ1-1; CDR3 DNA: TGTGCCAGCAGCCTGAGTATTGAAGCTTTCTTT; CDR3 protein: CASSLSIEAFF
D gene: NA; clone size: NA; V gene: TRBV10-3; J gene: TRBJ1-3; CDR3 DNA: TGTGCCATCAGTGCAGTAGCGGGAGGAAACACCATATATTTT; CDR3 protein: CAISAVAGGNTIYF
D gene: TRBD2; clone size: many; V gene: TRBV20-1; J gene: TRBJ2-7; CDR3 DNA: TGCAGTGCTAGAGATCAGGTAGCGGGGGGACGTTACGAGCAGTACTTC; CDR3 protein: CSARDQVAGGRYEQYF
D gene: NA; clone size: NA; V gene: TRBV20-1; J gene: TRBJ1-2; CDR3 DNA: TGCAGTGCTAGACCAACTGGGGTCCCTAACTATGGCTACACCTTC; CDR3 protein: CSARPTGVPNYGYTF
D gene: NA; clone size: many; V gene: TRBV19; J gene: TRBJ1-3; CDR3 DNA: TGTGCCAGTAGTCAGAGGGAACTCCAGGGAAACACCATATATTTT; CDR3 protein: CASSQRELQGNTIYF
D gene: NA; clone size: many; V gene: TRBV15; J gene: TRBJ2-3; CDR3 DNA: TGTGCCACCAGCAGAGATCGGCGCGGAAGCACAGATACGCAGTATTTT; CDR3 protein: CATSRDRRGSTDTQYF
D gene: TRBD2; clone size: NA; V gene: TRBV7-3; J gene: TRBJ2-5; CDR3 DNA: TGTGCCAGCAGCTTAGGCGGGGGGATCACAGATACGCAGTACTTC; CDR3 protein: CASSLGGGITDTQYF
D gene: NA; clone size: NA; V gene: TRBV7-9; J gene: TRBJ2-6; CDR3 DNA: TGTGCCAGCAGCTTAGCGGCAGGGACATTCCGGGGCTCTGGGGCCAACGTCCTGACTTTC; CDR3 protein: CASSLAAGTFRGSGANVLTF
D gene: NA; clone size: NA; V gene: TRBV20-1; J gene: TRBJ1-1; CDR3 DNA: TGCAGTGCTAGAGATCTCTATGGCTGGGGTGGCACTGAAGCTTTCTTT; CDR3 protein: CSARDLYGWGGTEAFF
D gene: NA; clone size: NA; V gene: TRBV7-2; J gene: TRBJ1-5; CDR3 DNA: TGTGCCAGCAGCTTAGGGGCGGTGTCCTCGAGCAATCAGCCCCAGCATTTT; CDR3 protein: CASSLGAVSSSNQPQHF
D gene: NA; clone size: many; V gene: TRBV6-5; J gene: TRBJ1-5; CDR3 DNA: TGTGCCAGCACCCGGGGCGGCAATCAGCCCCAGCATTTT; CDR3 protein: CASTRGGNQPQHF
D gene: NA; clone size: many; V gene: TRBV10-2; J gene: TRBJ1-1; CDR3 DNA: TGCGCCAGCAACTCCTGGGCAACTGAAGCTTTCTTT; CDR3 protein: CASNSWATEAFF
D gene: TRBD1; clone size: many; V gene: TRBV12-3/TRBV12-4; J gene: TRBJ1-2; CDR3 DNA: TGTGCCATTACCCGAGACAGGGGAGGCTACACCTTC; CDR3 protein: CAITRDRGGYTF
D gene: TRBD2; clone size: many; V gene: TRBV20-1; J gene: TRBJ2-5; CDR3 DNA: TGCAGTGCAAGGACTAGCGGGGGAGCAGAGACCCAGTACTTC; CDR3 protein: CSARTSGGAETQYF
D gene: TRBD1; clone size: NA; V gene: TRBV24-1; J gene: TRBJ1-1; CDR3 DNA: TGTGCCACCAGTGAGACAGGGAGGGAAGCTTTCTTT; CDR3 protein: CATSETGREAFF
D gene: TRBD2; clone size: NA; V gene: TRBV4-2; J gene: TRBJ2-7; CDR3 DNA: TGTGCCAGCAGCCAAGGGGAGGGGTCTGCCCAGGGCGAGCAGTACTTC; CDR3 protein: CASSQGEGSAQGEQYF
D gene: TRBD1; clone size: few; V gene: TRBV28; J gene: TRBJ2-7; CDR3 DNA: TGTGCCAGCACTCCCTTCGGGACAGCGGAAGGGAAGCAGTACTTC; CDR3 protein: CASTPFGTAEGKQYF
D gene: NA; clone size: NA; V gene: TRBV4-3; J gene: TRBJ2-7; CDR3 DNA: TGCGCCAGCAGCCACAAACCGACAGGCTACGCATCCTACGAGCAGTACTTC; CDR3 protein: CASSHKPTGYASYEQYF
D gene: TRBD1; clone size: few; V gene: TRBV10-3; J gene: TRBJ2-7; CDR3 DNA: TGTGCCATCATGGGGACCGGGACAGGGGGTGACGAGCAGTACTTC; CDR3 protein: CAIMGTGTGGDEQYF
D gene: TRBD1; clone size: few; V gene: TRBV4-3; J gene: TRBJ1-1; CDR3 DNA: TGCGCCAGCAGCCATCGGACAGGGGATTGGGAAGCTTTCTTT; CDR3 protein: CASSHRTGDWEAFF
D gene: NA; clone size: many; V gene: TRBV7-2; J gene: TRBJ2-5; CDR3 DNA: TGTGCCAGCAGCTTAGTCCTAGCCTGGGAGACCCAGTACTTC; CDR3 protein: CASSLVLAWETQYF
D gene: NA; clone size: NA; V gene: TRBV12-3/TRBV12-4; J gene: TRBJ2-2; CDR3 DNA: TGTGCCAGCAGAGAGAAGACAGGGAACACCGGGGAGCTGTTTTTT; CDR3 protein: CASREKTGNTGELFF